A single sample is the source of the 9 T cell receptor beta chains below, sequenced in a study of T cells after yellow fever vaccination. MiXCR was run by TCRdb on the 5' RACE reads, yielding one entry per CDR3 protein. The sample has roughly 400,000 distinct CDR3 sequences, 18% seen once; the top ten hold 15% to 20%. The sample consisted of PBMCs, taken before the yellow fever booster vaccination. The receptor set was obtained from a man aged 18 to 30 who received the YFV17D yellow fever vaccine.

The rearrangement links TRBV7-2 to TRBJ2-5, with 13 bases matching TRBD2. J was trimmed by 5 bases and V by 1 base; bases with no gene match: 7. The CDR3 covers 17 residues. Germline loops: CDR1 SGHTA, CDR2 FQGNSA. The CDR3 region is CASSLGLAGGRGETQYF. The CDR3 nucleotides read TGTGCCAGCAGCTTAGGACTAGCGGGGGGCCGCGGGGAGACCCAGTACTTC.

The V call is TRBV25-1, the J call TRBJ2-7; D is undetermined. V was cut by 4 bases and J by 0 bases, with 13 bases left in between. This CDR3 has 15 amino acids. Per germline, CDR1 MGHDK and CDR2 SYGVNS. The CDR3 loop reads CASSASGSLSYEQYF. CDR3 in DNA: TGTGCCAGCAGTGCATCCGGGTCCCTCTCCTACGAGCAGTACTTC.

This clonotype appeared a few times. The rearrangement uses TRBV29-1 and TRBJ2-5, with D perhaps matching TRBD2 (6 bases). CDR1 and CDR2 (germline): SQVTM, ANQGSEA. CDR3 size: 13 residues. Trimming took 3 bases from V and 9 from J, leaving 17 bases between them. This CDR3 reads CSVDPSPERAQYF. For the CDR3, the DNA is TGCAGCGTTGACCCAAGCCCGGAGCGGGCCCAGTACTTC. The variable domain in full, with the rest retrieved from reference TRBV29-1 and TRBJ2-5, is SAVISQKPSRDICQRGTSLTIQCQVDSQVTMMFWYRQQPGQSLTLIATANQGSEATYESGFVIDKFPISRPNLTFSTLTVSNMSPEDSSIYLCSVDPSPERAQYFGPGTRLLVL.

CDR3 in amino acids: CAISESRRGDYGYTF. DNA for the CDR3: TGTGCCATCAGTGAGTCGAGGCGGGGCGACTATGGCTACACCTTC. The genes are TRBV10-3 and TRBJ1-2, with a possible D match to TRBD1 (5 bases). The length of the CDR3 is 15 residues. The ends were cut back, 0 bases at V and 3 bases at J, with 11 bases in the middle. The germline V gene has CDR1 ENHRY and CDR2 SYGVKD.

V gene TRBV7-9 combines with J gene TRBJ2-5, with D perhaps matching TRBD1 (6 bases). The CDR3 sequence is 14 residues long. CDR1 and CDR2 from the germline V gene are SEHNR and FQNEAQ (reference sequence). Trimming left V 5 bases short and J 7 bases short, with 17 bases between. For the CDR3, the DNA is TGTGCCAGCAGCCCCGGACAGTTTGGCGTGACCCAGTACTTC. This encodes CASSPGQFGVTQYF.

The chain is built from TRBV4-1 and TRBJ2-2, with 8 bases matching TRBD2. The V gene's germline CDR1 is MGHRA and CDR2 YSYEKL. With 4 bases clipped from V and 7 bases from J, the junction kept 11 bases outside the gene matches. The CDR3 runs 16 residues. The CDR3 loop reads CASSRRERGTIGELFF. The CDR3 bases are TGCGCCAGCAGCCGAAGGGAGCGGGGGACTATCGGGGAGCTGTTTTTT.

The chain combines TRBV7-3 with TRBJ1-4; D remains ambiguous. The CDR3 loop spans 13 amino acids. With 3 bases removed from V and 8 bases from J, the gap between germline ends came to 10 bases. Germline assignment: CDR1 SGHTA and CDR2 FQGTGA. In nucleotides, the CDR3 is TGTGCCAGCAGCTTCATCCCCGGGGAAAAACTGTTTTTT. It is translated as CASSFIPGEKLFF.

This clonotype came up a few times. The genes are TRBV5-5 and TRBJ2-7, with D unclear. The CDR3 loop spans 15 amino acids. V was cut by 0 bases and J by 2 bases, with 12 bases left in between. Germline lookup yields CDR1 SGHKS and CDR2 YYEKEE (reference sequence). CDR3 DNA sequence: TGTGCCAGCAGCTTGGCGGCAGCAGTTGCCTACGAGCAGTACGTC. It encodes CASSLAAAVAYEQYV.

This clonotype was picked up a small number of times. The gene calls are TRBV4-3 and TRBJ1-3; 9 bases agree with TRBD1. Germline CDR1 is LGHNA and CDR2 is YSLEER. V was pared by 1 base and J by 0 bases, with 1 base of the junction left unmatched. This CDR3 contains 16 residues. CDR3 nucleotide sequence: TGCGCCAGCAGCCAAGGGACAGGGGTCTCTGGAAACACCATATATTTT. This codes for CASSQGTGVSGNTIYF.